One sample yielded the 25 T cell receptor beta chains listed below, sequenced in a study of blood T cell repertoires in COVID-19. Profiled with immunoSEQ multiplex PCR; TCRdb holds only in-frame clones, not every one. The table shows almost 200,000 clones, with around four fifths occurring only once. Sequences were obtained from peripheral blood. These receptors were collected from a man in his fifties or sixties with COVID-19, enrolled during active disease.

J is TRBJ1-3 and V is TRBV28; D possibly corresponds to TRBD1 (5 bases). Germline values: CDR1 MDHEN, CDR2 SYDVKM. This CDR3 spans 15 amino acids. Trimming took 6 bases from V and 0 from J, leaving 12 bases between them. For the CDR3, the DNA is TGTGCCAGCAGGGGACTCCCGAGCTCTGGAAACACCATATATTTT. Protein product: CASRGLPSSGNTIYF.

The chain uses TRBV28 and TRBJ2-5, with TRBD2 matching over 7 bases. Germline trimming cut 5 bases from V and 5 bases from J; bases unmatched to any gene: 8. Germline V lookup: CDR1 MDHEN, CDR2 SYDVKM. The CDR3 totals 14 residues. CDR3 DNA: TGTGCCAGCAGTGGGGGAGGGCCGGTGGAGACCCAGTACTTC. Its translation is CASSGGGPVETQYF.

This rearrangement joins TRBV29-1 to TRBJ2-7; 8 nucleotides align to TRBD1. Trimming took 6 bases from V and 3 from J; bases not matched to a gene: 4. Germline CDR1 reads SQVTM; CDR2 reads ANQGSEA. The CDR3 has 12 amino acids. As DNA, the CDR3 is TGCAGCGTCTTGGGACAGGTCTACGAGCAGTACTTC. Protein: CSVLGQVYEQYF.

This clone has a single count. The chain is built from TRBV9 and TRBJ2-2, with a weak D call TRBD2 (5 bases). Trimming took off 4 bases at V and 7 bases at J, with 20 bases between the two ends. The CDR3 is 16 residues long. Germline lookup yields CDR1 SGDLS and CDR2 YYNGEE. The CDR3, as DNA: TGTGCCAGCAGCACGAGGTTGGACTCAGAAGGCGGGGAGCTGTTTTTT. As protein: CASSTRLDSEGGELFF.

The chain uses TRBV18 and TRBJ1-6; 8 bases fit TRBD1. The ends lost 3 bases at V and 10 bases at J; junction bases unmatched: 5. This CDR3 has 14 amino acids. Germline lookup yields CDR1 KGHSH and CDR2 LQKENI. The CDR3, as DNA: TGTGCCAGCTCACCTGGACAGGGTGAGTCACCCCTCCACTTT. Amino acids: CASSPGQGESPLHF.

CDR3 DNA: TGTGCCAGCAGTTCCGCCGGGACTAGAGAGACCCAGTACTTC. Protein: CASSSAGTRETQYF. The V gene is TRBV28, the J gene TRBJ2-5; the match to TRBD2 covers 8 bases. In germline, CDR1 is MDHEN, CDR2 SYDVKM. This CDR3 has 14 residues. V lost 4 bases and J lost 4; bases outside the gene matches: 5.

Written as DNA, the CDR3 is TGTGCCAGTGGGACAGGGTTTCAGCCCCAGCATTTT. Amino acid sequence: CASGTGFQPQHF. This chain connects TRBV19 to TRBJ1-5, with TRBD1 identical over 9 bases. This CDR3 region has 12 residues. Germline trimming cut 8 bases from V and 6 bases from J; bases unmatched to any gene: 2. In germline, CDR1 is LNHDA, CDR2 SQIVND (reference sequence). The entire variable domain, with the rest obtained from reference TRBV19 and TRBJ1-5, is as follows: DGGITQSPKYLFRKEGQNVTLSCEQNLNHDAMYWYRQDPGQGLRLIYYSQIVNDFQKGDIAEGYSVSREKKESFPLTVTSAQKNPTAFYLCASGTGFQPQHFGDGTRLSIL.

V usage is TRBV9 and J usage is TRBJ2-1, with 8 bases lining up with TRBD1. V trimming: 4 bases; J trimming: 2 bases; junction bases outside the gene matches: 5. There are 15 residues in the CDR3. Germline V gives CDR1 SGDLS, CDR2 YYNGEE. The CDR3 spells CASSQGQATYNEQFF. DNA of the CDR3: TGTGCCAGCAGCCAGGGACAGGCAACCTACAATGAGCAGTTCTTC.

This chain uses TRBV6-2 or TRBV6-3 with TRBJ2-5, with TRBD1 matching 8 bases. The CDR3 extends over 13 amino acids. From germline, CDR1 is MNHEY and CDR2 SVGEGT. V trimming: 6 bases; J trimming: 9 bases; junction bases outside the gene matches: 9. This CDR3 is CASSPGQAWAQYF. DNA of the CDR3: TGTGCCAGCAGCCCGGGACAGGCCTGGGCCCAGTACTTC.

This sequence joins TRBV28 and TRBJ1-2; 7 bases fit TRBD1. CDR1 and CDR2 from the germline V gene are MDHEN and SYDVKM. CDR3 length: 14 amino acids. After removal of 5 bases from V and 5 bases from J, the junction contained 8 bases not matched to a gene. In DNA, the CDR3 is TGTGCCAGCAGTCCCGGACAGGCGTGGTATGGCTACACCTTC. Its protein product is CASSPGQAWYGYTF.

The CDR3 bases are TGTGCCGGGGCTAAGGGGATGAACACTGAAGCTTTCTTT. Translating gives CAGAKGMNTEAFF. The chain carries TRBV12-3 or TRBV12-4 and TRBJ1-1, with D perhaps TRBD1 (5 bases). CDR3 length: 13 amino acids. V was trimmed by 11 bases and J by 0 bases, leaving 13 bases between them.

The CDR3 sequence is CASSLGGANEKLFF. As DNA, the CDR3 is TGTGCCAGCAGCTTAGGGGGGGCTAATGAAAAACTGTTTTTT. The chain combines TRBV7-9 with TRBJ1-4; D is possibly TRBD1 (5 bases). The V gene's germline CDR1 is SEHNR and CDR2 FQNEAQ (reference sequence). The CDR3 is 14 residues long. V lost 1 base and J lost 3, with 6 bases in between. The variable domain in full, completed from reference TRBV7-9 and TRBJ1-4, reads DTGVSQNPRHKITKRGQNVTFRCDPISEHNRLYWYRQTLGQGPEFLTYFQNEAQLEKSRLLSDRFSAERPKGSFSTLEIQRTEQGDSAMYLCASSLGGANEKLFFGSGTQLSVL.

This clone was detected once. The chain couples TRBV13 to TRBJ2-6, with D possibly TRBD2 on 6 matching bases. V lost 2 bases and J lost 0, with 17 bases in between. Germline CDR1 is PRHDT and CDR2 is FYEKMQ (reference sequence). CDR3 size: 19 residues. CDR3 residues: CASSLWAGPSYSGANVLTF. Written as DNA, the CDR3 is TGTGCCAGCAGCTTATGGGCGGGGCCTTCCTACTCTGGGGCCAACGTCCTGACTTTC.

CDR3 nucleotide sequence: TGTGCCAGCAGTGAAGACTGGACAACTAGCACAGATACGCAGTATTTT. It is translated as CASSEDWTTSTDTQYF. The genes are TRBV25-1 and TRBJ2-3; D is perhaps TRBD1 (5 bases). CDR3 length: 16 residues. The V end was cut by 2 bases, the J end by 0 bases, with 12 bases between. Germline CDR1 reads MGHDK; CDR2 reads SYGVNS.

This clone was observed a few times. The V gene is TRBV2, the J gene TRBJ1-2; possibly TRBD1 for D (5 bases). This CDR3 is built from 12 residues. V shed 8 bases and J shed 5 bases, with 12 bases lying between them. Germline V gene sequence: CDR1 SNHLY, CDR2 FYNNEI. The CDR3 DNA reads TGTGCCAGCGGCCAGGGCTTGTATGGCTACACCTTC. Encoded protein: CASGQGLYGYTF. The variable domain in full, with the rest retrieved from reference TRBV2 and TRBJ1-2, is EPEVTQTPSHQVTQMGQEVILRCVPISNHLYFYWYRQILGQKVEFLVSFYNNEISEKSEIFDDQFSVERPDGSNFTLKIRSTKLEDSAMYFCASGQGLYGYTFGSGTRLTVV.

This clone occurred once. This chain uses TRBV7-9 with TRBJ2-1; the match to TRBD2 covers 9 bases. CDR1 SEHNR and CDR2 FQNEAQ come from the germline V gene (reference sequence). The CDR3 contains 14 residues. Losses at the gene ends were 5 bases for V and 10 bases for J; bases not matched to a gene: 9. CDR3 nucleotides: TGTGCCAGCAGCATCCCAGGGGCGGGAGGGGAGCAGTTCTTC. Its protein is CASSIPGAGGEQFF.

The V gene is TRBV30, the J gene TRBJ1-1, with D possibly TRBD1 on 6 matching bases. In germline, CDR1 is GTSNPN, CDR2 SVGIG (reference sequence). Trimming took off 4 bases at V and 2 bases at J, with 11 bases between the two ends. This CDR3 comprises 13 residues. CDR3 in amino acids: CAWNLDSNTEAFF. CDR3 coding DNA: TGTGCCTGGAACCTGGACAGTAACACTGAAGCTTTCTTT.

Regarding this clone: The identical CDR3 is also encoded by other nucleotide sequences in the sample. This chain joins TRBV3-1 (or the pseudogene TRBV3-2) and TRBJ1-5, with D possibly TRBD1 on 5 matching bases. The germline V and J ends were trimmed by 4 bases and 4 bases, with 8 bases remaining between them. Germline V gives CDR1 LGHDT, CDR2 YNNKEL (reference sequence). This CDR3 contains 13 residues. For the CDR3, the DNA is TGTGCCAGCAGCCGTGGGGGGAATCAGCCCCAGCATTTT. Protein sequence: CASSRGGNQPQHF.

This chain links TRBV24-1 with TRBJ1-2; 12 bases agree with TRBD1. V was clipped by 4 bases and J by 6 bases; unmatched bases: 8. Germline loops: CDR1 KGHDR, CDR2 SFDVKD. CDR3 length equals 16 residues. As DNA, the CDR3 is TGTGCCACCAGTGAGGGGGGACAGGGGGCGCTTAATGGCTACACCTTC. This gives the protein CATSEGGQGALNGYTF.

The chain uses TRBV12-3 or TRBV12-4 and TRBJ1-1; D gene ambiguous. The germline V and J ends were trimmed by 7 bases and 0 bases, with 9 bases remaining between them. The CDR3 totals 13 residues. The chain's CDR3 is CASNELMNTEAFF. DNA of the CDR3: TGTGCCAGCAACGAACTTATGAACACTGAAGCTTTCTTT.

This chain joins TRBV28 and TRBJ1-5, with a weak D call TRBD1 (5 bases). The length of the CDR3 is 15 residues. The V gene lost 1 base and the J gene lost 2 bases, with 9 bases spanning the gap. Germline lookup yields CDR1 MDHEN and CDR2 SYDVKM. The CDR3 loop is CASSLYSRGNQPQHF. In DNA, the CDR3 is TGTGCCAGCAGTTTATATAGCAGGGGCAATCAGCCCCAGCATTTT.

This sequence joins TRBV18 and TRBJ1-3, with 8 bases fitting TRBD1. The germline V gene encodes CDR1 KGHSH and CDR2 LQKENI. With V trimmed by 2 bases and J by 0 bases, 6 bases remained unmatched. This CDR3 region has 17 residues. The CDR3, as DNA: TGTGCCAGCTCACCAAAAGACAGGGGTTACTCTGGAAACACCATATATTTT. It translates to CASSPKDRGYSGNTIYF.

J is TRBJ1-5 and V is TRBV12-3 or TRBV12-4, with TRBD1 as a possible D gene (6 bases). The CDR3 has 13 residues. V was shortened by 3 bases and J by 7 bases, with 10 bases between the two germline ends. CDR3 amino acids: CASSLGGLQPQHF. DNA of the CDR3: TGTGCCAGCAGTTTGGGGGGGCTCCAGCCCCAGCATTTT.

The chain couples TRBV19 to TRBJ2-5, with D possibly TRBD2 on 5 matching bases. The length of the CDR3 is 12 residues. The V and J ends lost 3 bases and 9 bases respectively, with 11 bases between them. Germline assignment: CDR1 LNHDA and CDR2 SQIVND (reference sequence). CDR3 nucleotides: TGTGCCAGTAGTATCTCGGGAAGGGCCCAGTACTTC. Translated: CASSISGRAQYF.

The V call is TRBV19, the J call TRBJ1-2; D is unclear. The CDR3 runs to 15 residues. The ends were cut back, 3 bases at V and 8 bases at J, with 19 bases in the middle. Germline V gene lookup returns CDR1 LNHDA and CDR2 SQIVND (reference sequence). The CDR3 nucleotides are TGTGCCAGTAGTATTATAACTAGGGTCAGTAGGGGCTACACCTTC. Translated, it gives CASSIITRVSRGYTF.